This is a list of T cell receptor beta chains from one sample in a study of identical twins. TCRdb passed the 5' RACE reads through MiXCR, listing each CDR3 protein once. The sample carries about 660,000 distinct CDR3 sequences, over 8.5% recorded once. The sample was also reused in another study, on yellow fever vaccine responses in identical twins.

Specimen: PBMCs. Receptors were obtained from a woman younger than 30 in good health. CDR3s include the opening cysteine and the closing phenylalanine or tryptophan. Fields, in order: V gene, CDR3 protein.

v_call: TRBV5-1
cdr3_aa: CASSPKATGGSYEQYF

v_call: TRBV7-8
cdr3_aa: CASSFSQIFYEQYF

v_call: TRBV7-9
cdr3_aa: CASSLGLARGQYF

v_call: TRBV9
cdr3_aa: CASSTTGGGRTGELFF

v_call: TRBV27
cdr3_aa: CASSLGAGPATNEKLFF

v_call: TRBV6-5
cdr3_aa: CASSYSLVTGELFF

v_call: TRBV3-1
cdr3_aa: CASSQGQPSSYNSPLHF

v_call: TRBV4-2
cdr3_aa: CASSQEGQGYGGYTF

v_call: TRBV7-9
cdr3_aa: CASSSRTGKTGELFF

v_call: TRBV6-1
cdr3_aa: CASRQSSYYEQYF